This paragraph reports one TCR beta chain. Reverse transcribing all isolated RNA meant expressed TCRB transcripts were sequenced. Libraries were prepared by immunoSEQ multiplex PCR; TCRdb keeps only in-frame clonotypes and omits some of them. The sample contains hundreds of thousands of clones, around a sixth of which appear only once. This record comes from a study of beta chain features in type 1 diabetes. This TCR derives from a man aged 18 to 35 in good health. Sequencing used naive CD4+ T cells from blood.

The CDR3 bases are TGTGCCAGCAGTGGGCCCCTGGGGTACTACGAGCAGTACTTC. Translating gives CASSGPLGYYEQYF. The V and J genes are TRBV6-5 and TRBJ2-7; D is ambiguous. The germline CDR1 and CDR2 sequences are MNHEY and SVGAGI. The CDR3 has 14 residues. The V end lost 5 bases, the J end lost 3 bases, and 14 bases lay between the germline ends.